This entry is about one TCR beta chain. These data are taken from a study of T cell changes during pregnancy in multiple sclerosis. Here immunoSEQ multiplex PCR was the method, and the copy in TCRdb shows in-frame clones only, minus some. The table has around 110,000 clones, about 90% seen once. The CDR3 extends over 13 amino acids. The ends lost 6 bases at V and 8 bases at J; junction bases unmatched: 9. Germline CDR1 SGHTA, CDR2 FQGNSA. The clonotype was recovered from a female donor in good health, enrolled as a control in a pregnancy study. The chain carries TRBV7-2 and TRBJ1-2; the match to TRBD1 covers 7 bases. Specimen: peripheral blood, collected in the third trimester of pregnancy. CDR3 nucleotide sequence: TGTGCCAGCAGTCGAGACAGGGTGGACGGCTACACCTTC. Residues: CASSRDRVDGYTF.